This is a list of T cell receptor beta chains from one sample in a study of blood T cells in healthy people across ages. TCRdb analysed the 5' RACE reads with MiXCR anew, one entry per CDR3 protein. In the table there are 630,000 or so distinct CDR3 sequences, about 30% of which are singletons. The sequenced material came from blood. The receptors were sampled from a woman of 80 years or more in good health. CDR3s include the opening cysteine and the closing phenylalanine or tryptophan. Fields, in order: clone size, V gene, J gene, D gene, CDR3 protein, CDR3 DNA. D genes are given only for firm matches. Size values are once, few and many counts, or a class for expanded clones, and some rows have none.

clone_size: many
v_call: TRBV6-2/TRBV6-3
j_call: TRBJ2-5
d_call: TRBD2
cdr3_aa: CASSYGTSAYQETQYF
cdr3_nt: TGTGCCAGCAGTTATGGGACTAGCGCTTACCAAGAGACCCAGTACTTC

clone_size: -
v_call: TRBV7-9
j_call: TRBJ2-5
d_call: -
cdr3_aa: CASSLGWSQETQYF
cdr3_nt: TGTGCCAGCAGCTTAGGTTGGTCCCAAGAGACCCAGTACTTC

clone_size: few
v_call: TRBV30
j_call: TRBJ2-5
d_call: -
cdr3_aa: CAWGPGARETQYF
cdr3_nt: TGTGCCTGGGGTCCGGGCGCACGGGAGACCCAGTACTTC

clone_size: many
v_call: TRBV7-2
j_call: TRBJ2-3
d_call: TRBD2
cdr3_aa: CASSLLGLVDTDTQYF
cdr3_nt: TGTGCCAGCAGCTTACTCGGACTAGTGGACACAGATACGCAGTATTTT

clone_size: few
v_call: TRBV20-1
j_call: TRBJ1-1
d_call: -
cdr3_aa: CSVERGQLEAFF
cdr3_nt: TGCAGTGTTGAGCGGGGGCAGCTTGAAGCTTTCTTT

clone_size: -
v_call: TRBV5-1
j_call: TRBJ2-1
d_call: TRBD2
cdr3_aa: CASSLAIRGRNYNEQFF
cdr3_nt: TGCGCCAGCAGCTTGGCCATTCGCGGGAGGAATTACAATGAGCAGTTCTTC

clone_size: -
v_call: TRBV7-2
j_call: TRBJ2-7
d_call: -
cdr3_aa: CASSLAPGTTRYEQYF
cdr3_nt: TGTGCCAGCAGCTTAGCGCCGGGGACAACCCGCTACGAGCAGTACTTC

clone_size: few
v_call: TRBV7-2
j_call: TRBJ2-3
d_call: -
cdr3_aa: CASSLVGRYADTQYF
cdr3_nt: TGTGCCAGCAGCTTAGTAGGCAGGTATGCAGATACGCAGTATTTT

clone_size: -
v_call: TRBV5-6
j_call: TRBJ1-1
d_call: -
cdr3_aa: CASSWGGPNTEAFF
cdr3_nt: TGTGCCAGCAGCTGGGGAGGGCCGAACACTGAAGCTTTCTTT

clone_size: -
v_call: TRBV6-5
j_call: TRBJ2-1
d_call: TRBD2
cdr3_aa: CASSAPGGPYNEQFF
cdr3_nt: TGTGCCAGCAGTGCACCGGGGGGGCCCTACAATGAGCAGTTCTTC

clone_size: -
v_call: TRBV4-1
j_call: TRBJ1-1
d_call: -
cdr3_aa: CASSQIGRNTEAFF
cdr3_nt: TGCGCCAGCAGCCAAATTGGTCGGAACACTGAAGCTTTCTTT

clone_size: many
v_call: TRBV20-1
j_call: TRBJ2-3
d_call: TRBD1
cdr3_aa: CSAKDRGKGTQYF
cdr3_nt: TGCAGTGCTAAAGACAGGGGCAAGGGTACGCAGTATTTT

clone_size: -
v_call: TRBV20-1
j_call: TRBJ2-7
d_call: -
cdr3_aa: CSVRDPWEGASYNEQYF
cdr3_nt: TGCAGTGTTAGAGATCCCTGGGAGGGGGCTTCCTACAATGAGCAGTACTTC

clone_size: once
v_call: TRBV28
j_call: TRBJ2-7
d_call: -
cdr3_aa: CASSRVGLSPYEQYF
cdr3_nt: TGTGCCAGCAGTCGCGTAGGACTGTCCCCCTACGAGCAGTACTTC

clone_size: -
v_call: TRBV9
j_call: TRBJ2-1
d_call: TRBD1
cdr3_aa: CASSTRDRVLNEQFF
cdr3_nt: TGTGCCAGCAGCACCCGGGACAGGGTTCTTAATGAGCAGTTCTTC

clone_size: -
v_call: TRBV3-1
j_call: TRBJ2-7
d_call: -
cdr3_aa: CASSQEAGWYEQYF
cdr3_nt: TGTGCCAGCAGCCAAGAGGCAGGGTGGTACGAGCAGTACTTC

clone_size: many
v_call: TRBV12-3/TRBV12-4
j_call: TRBJ2-3
d_call: TRBD1
cdr3_aa: CASRRTGGTDTQYF
cdr3_nt: TGTGCCAGCAGAAGGACAGGGGGGACAGATACGCAGTATTTT

clone_size: many
v_call: TRBV11-2
j_call: TRBJ1-1
d_call: -
cdr3_aa: CASSFYGGTEAFF
cdr3_nt: TGTGCCAGCAGCTTTTATGGGGGCACTGAAGCTTTCTTT

clone_size: -
v_call: TRBV7-2
j_call: TRBJ1-1
d_call: TRBD1
cdr3_aa: CASSLVWDRGAEAFF
cdr3_nt: TGTGCCAGCAGCTTAGTTTGGGACAGGGGGGCTGAAGCTTTCTTT

clone_size: many
v_call: TRBV7-9
j_call: TRBJ1-2
d_call: -
cdr3_aa: CASGGSNAYGYTF
cdr3_nt: TGTGCCAGCGGGGGCAGCAACGCCTATGGCTACACCTTC

clone_size: many
v_call: TRBV30
j_call: TRBJ2-3
d_call: -
cdr3_aa: CAWSVRRTDTQYF
cdr3_nt: TGTGCCTGGAGTGTCAGACGCACAGATACGCAGTATTTT

clone_size: -
v_call: TRBV18
j_call: TRBJ1-4
d_call: TRBD1
cdr3_aa: CASSPLQQGGDEKLFF
cdr3_nt: TGTGCCAGCTCACCTCTACAACAGGGGGGAGATGAAAAACTGTTTTTT

clone_size: many
v_call: TRBV6-2/TRBV6-3
j_call: TRBJ2-4
d_call: -
cdr3_aa: CASSGNLAKNIQYF
cdr3_nt: TGTGCCAGCAGTGGGAACTTAGCCAAAAACATTCAGTACTTC

clone_size: -
v_call: TRBV12-3/TRBV12-4
j_call: TRBJ2-5
d_call: -
cdr3_aa: CASSFGIAQETQYF
cdr3_nt: TGTGCCAGCAGTTTCGGGATCGCCCAAGAGACCCAGTACTTC

clone_size: many
v_call: TRBV2
j_call: TRBJ2-1
d_call: TRBD2
cdr3_aa: CASSEEVSGAYNEQFF
cdr3_nt: TGTGCCAGCAGTGAAGAGGTTAGCGGGGCCTACAATGAGCAGTTCTTC

clone_size: many
v_call: TRBV6-1
j_call: TRBJ2-7
d_call: -
cdr3_aa: CASSEPLHGSSYEQYF
cdr3_nt: TGTGCCAGCAGTGAACCCCTACACGGGAGCTCCTACGAGCAGTACTTC

clone_size: few
v_call: TRBV12-3/TRBV12-4
j_call: TRBJ2-3
d_call: -
cdr3_aa: CASSLGITADAQYF
cdr3_nt: TGTGCCAGCAGTTTAGGAATAACCGCAGATGCGCAGTATTTT

clone_size: many
v_call: TRBV5-5
j_call: TRBJ2-5
d_call: TRBD2
cdr3_aa: CASTASGGLSQETQYF
cdr3_nt: TGTGCCAGCACCGCTAGCGGGGGGCTCTCGCAGGAGACCCAGTACTTC

clone_size: few
v_call: TRBV20-1
j_call: TRBJ1-6
d_call: -
cdr3_aa: CSARGGGTSSPLHF
cdr3_nt: TGCAGTGCTCGAGGGGGGGGAACTTCGTCGCCCCTCCACTTT

clone_size: -
v_call: TRBV18
j_call: TRBJ2-5
d_call: TRBD2
cdr3_aa: CASSPRGLAGRFNEQYF
cdr3_nt: TGTGCCAGCTCTCCCCGGGGACTAGCGGGGAGGTTCAATGAGCAGTACTTC

clone_size: many
v_call: TRBV3-1
j_call: TRBJ2-5
d_call: -
cdr3_aa: CASSQMATSQETQYF
cdr3_nt: TGTGCCAGCAGCCAGATGGCAACCTCCCAAGAGACCCAGTACTTC

clone_size: few
v_call: TRBV9
j_call: TRBJ1-1
d_call: -
cdr3_aa: CASSVAQENTEAFF
cdr3_nt: TGTGCCAGCAGCGTAGCACAGGAGAACACTGAAGCTTTCTTT

clone_size: many
v_call: TRBV20-1
j_call: TRBJ2-1
d_call: TRBD1
cdr3_aa: CSADFRDRGMGEQFF
cdr3_nt: TGCAGTGCCGATTTCAGGGACAGGGGCATGGGTGAGCAGTTCTTC

clone_size: many
v_call: TRBV20-1
j_call: TRBJ2-1
d_call: -
cdr3_aa: CSAGVSGHNEQFF
cdr3_nt: TGCAGTGCAGGGGTCAGTGGGCACAATGAGCAGTTCTTC

clone_size: few
v_call: TRBV6-5
j_call: TRBJ1-5
d_call: -
cdr3_aa: CASSFGTNQPQHF
cdr3_nt: TGTGCCAGCAGTTTTGGGACAAATCAGCCCCAGCATTTT

clone_size: many
v_call: TRBV27
j_call: TRBJ2-1
d_call: -
cdr3_aa: CASKLAAYNEQFF
cdr3_nt: TGTGCCAGCAAACTTGCTGCCTACAATGAGCAGTTCTTC

clone_size: many
v_call: TRBV20-1
j_call: TRBJ2-3
d_call: -
cdr3_aa: CSPFSGDTQYF
cdr3_nt: TGCAGTCCGTTTAGCGGCGATACGCAGTATTTT

clone_size: -
v_call: TRBV3-1
j_call: TRBJ2-3
d_call: TRBD2
cdr3_aa: CASSQSSGGRDTQYF
cdr3_nt: TGTGCCAGCAGCCAATCCAGCGGGGGCCGCGATACGCAGTATTTT

clone_size: many
v_call: TRBV12-3/TRBV12-4
j_call: TRBJ2-3
d_call: -
cdr3_aa: CASTISGLRTDTQYF
cdr3_nt: TGTGCCAGCACCATTAGCGGCCTCCGCACAGATACGCAGTATTTT

clone_size: -
v_call: TRBV6-5
j_call: TRBJ1-6
d_call: TRBD1
cdr3_aa: CASKTQGANSPLHF
cdr3_nt: TGTGCCAGCAAGACACAGGGGGCGAATTCACCCCTCCACTTT

clone_size: few
v_call: TRBV19
j_call: TRBJ2-5
d_call: -
cdr3_aa: CASSKGWGETQYF
cdr3_nt: TGTGCCAGTAGTAAGGGATGGGGGGAGACCCAGTACTTC

clone_size: many
v_call: TRBV7-8
j_call: TRBJ2-1
d_call: TRBD1
cdr3_aa: CASSFVQGVYNEQFF
cdr3_nt: TGTGCCAGCAGTTTCGTTCAGGGGGTTTACAATGAGCAGTTCTTC

clone_size: many
v_call: TRBV5-6
j_call: TRBJ2-7
d_call: TRBD1
cdr3_aa: CASSLGDRDSEQYF
cdr3_nt: TGTGCCAGCAGCTTGGGGGACAGGGACAGCGAGCAGTACTTC

clone_size: -
v_call: TRBV2
j_call: TRBJ1-2
d_call: TRBD1
cdr3_aa: CASSPGQGLPSYGYTF
cdr3_nt: TGTGCCAGCAGCCCGGGACAGGGGCTCCCGTCCTATGGCTACACCTTC

clone_size: -
v_call: TRBV28
j_call: TRBJ2-5
d_call: -
cdr3_aa: CASSPMGGWGETQYF
cdr3_nt: TGTGCCAGCAGTCCTATGGGGGGCTGGGGGGAGACCCAGTACTTC

clone_size: many
v_call: TRBV5-1
j_call: TRBJ2-5
d_call: -
cdr3_aa: CASSLEGRGTLQETQYF
cdr3_nt: TGCGCCAGCAGCTTGGAGGGCCGGGGTACCTTACAAGAGACCCAGTACTTC

clone_size: -
v_call: TRBV10-3
j_call: TRBJ1-1
d_call: -
cdr3_aa: CAIGGAGPEAFF
cdr3_nt: TGTGCCATCGGGGGGGCCGGGCCGGAAGCTTTCTTT

clone_size: many
v_call: TRBV15
j_call: TRBJ2-7
d_call: -
cdr3_aa: CATSRDHGAEQYF
cdr3_nt: TGTGCCACCAGCAGAGATCACGGCGCCGAGCAGTACTTC

clone_size: few
v_call: TRBV10-3
j_call: TRBJ1-4
d_call: TRBD1
cdr3_aa: CAISEPTGALNEKLFF
cdr3_nt: TGTGCCATCAGTGAACCGACAGGGGCCCTGAATGAAAAACTGTTTTTT

clone_size: many
v_call: TRBV6-2/TRBV6-3
j_call: TRBJ2-7
d_call: -
cdr3_aa: CASSYSAGNSYEQYF
cdr3_nt: TGTGCCAGCAGTTACTCGGCAGGGAACTCCTACGAGCAGTACTTC

clone_size: many
v_call: TRBV12-3/TRBV12-4
j_call: TRBJ2-3
d_call: TRBD1
cdr3_aa: CASSDDRAGTDTQYF
cdr3_nt: TGTGCCAGCAGTGACGACAGGGCGGGCACAGATACGCAGTATTTT

clone_size: -
v_call: TRBV18
j_call: TRBJ1-5
d_call: TRBD1
cdr3_aa: CASSPDRVPNQPQHF
cdr3_nt: TGTGCCAGCTCCCCGGACAGGGTACCCAATCAGCCCCAGCATTTT

clone_size: many
v_call: TRBV6-1
j_call: TRBJ2-7
d_call: -
cdr3_aa: CASTFSEAYEQYF
cdr3_nt: TGTGCCAGCACTTTTTCAGAAGCCTACGAGCAGTACTTC